This T cell receptor beta chain is from a study of blood T cell repertoires in COVID-19. Sequenced by immunoSEQ multiplex PCR; TCRdb stores in-frame clones only, minus some. The table includes around 270,000 clones, 88% detected once. Individuals aged 18 to 89 years were recruited from 24 US areas. The TCR sequence derives from a woman in her forties who had been exposed to COVID-19. Sample: PBMCs or T cells enriched from blood (not recorded which).

CDR3 sequence (DNA): TGCAGCGTGTGGACAGGGGGCTTTGAAAAACTGTTTTTT. Encoded protein: CSVWTGGFEKLFF. This chain uses TRBV29-1 with TRBJ1-4, with TRBD1 matching 11 bases. Germline V gene lookup returns CDR1 SQVTM and CDR2 ANQGSEA. There are 13 residues in the CDR3. V lost 6 bases, J lost 7 bases, and 4 bases stayed unmatched. The full variable domain, with the rest looked up from reference TRBV29-1 and TRBJ1-4, is SAVISQKPSRDICQRGTSLTIQCQVDSQVTMMFWYRQQPGQSLTLIATANQGSEATYESGFVIDKFPISRPNLTFSTLTVSNMSPEDSSIYLCSVWTGGFEKLFFGSGTQLSVL.